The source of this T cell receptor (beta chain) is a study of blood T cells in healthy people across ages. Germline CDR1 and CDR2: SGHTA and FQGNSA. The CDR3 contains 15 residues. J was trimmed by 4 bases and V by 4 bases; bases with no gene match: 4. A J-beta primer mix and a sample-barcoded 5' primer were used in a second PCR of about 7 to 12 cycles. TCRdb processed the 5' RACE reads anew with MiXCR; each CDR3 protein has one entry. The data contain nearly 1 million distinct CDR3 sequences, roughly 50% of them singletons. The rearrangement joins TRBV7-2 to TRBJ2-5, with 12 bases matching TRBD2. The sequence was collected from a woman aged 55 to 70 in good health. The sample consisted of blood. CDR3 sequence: CASSSRTSGAETQYF. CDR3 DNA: TGTGCCAGCAGCTCTCGGACTAGCGGGGCAGAGACCCAGTACTTC.